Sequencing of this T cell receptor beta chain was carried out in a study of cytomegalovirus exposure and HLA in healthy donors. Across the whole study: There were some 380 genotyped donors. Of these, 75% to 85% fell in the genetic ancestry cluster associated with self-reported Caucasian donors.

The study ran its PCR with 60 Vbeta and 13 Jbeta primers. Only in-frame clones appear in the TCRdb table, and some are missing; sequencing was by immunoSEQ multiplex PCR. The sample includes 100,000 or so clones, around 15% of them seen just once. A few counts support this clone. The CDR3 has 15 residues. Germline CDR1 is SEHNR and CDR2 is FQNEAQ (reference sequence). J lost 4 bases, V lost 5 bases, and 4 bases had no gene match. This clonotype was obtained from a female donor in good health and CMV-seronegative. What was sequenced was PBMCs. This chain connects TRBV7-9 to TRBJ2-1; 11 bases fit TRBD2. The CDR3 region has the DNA TGTGCCAGCAGCCCTAGCGGGGGGTATTACAATGAGCAGTTCTTC. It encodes CASSPSGGYYNEQFF.